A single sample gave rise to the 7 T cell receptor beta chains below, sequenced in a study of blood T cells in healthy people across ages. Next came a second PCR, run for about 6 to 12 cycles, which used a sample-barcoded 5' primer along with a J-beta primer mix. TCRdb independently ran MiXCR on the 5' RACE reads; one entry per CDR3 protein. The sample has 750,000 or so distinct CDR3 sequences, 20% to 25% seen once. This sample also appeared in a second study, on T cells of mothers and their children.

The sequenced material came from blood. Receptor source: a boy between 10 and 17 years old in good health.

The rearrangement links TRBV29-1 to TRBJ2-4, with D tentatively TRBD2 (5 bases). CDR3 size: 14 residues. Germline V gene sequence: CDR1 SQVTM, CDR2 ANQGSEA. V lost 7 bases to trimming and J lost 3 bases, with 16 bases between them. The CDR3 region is CSAQVGVGKNIQYF. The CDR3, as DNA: TGCAGCGCCCAGGTGGGAGTTGGCAAAAACATTCAGTACTTC.

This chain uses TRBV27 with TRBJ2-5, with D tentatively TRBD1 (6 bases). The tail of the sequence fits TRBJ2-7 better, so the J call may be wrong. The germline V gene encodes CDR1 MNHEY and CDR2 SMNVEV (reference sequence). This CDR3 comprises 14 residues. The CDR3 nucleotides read TGTGCCAGCAGTTTCCGGACAGTACCCTACGAGCAGTACTTC. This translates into CASSFRTVPYEQYF.

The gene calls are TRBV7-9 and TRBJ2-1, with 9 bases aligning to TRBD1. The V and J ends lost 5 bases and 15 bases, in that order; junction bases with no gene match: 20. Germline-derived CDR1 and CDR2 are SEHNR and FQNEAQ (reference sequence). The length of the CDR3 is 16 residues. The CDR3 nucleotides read TGTGCCAGCAGCCCTATCTCGGGACAGGGCCTATATCGAGGGTTCTTC. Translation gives CASSPISGQGLYRGFF. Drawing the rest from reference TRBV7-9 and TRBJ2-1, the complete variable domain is DTGVSQNPRHKITKRGQNVTFRCDPISEHNRLYWYRQTLGQGPEFLTYFQNEAQLEKSRLLSDRFSAERPKGSFSTLEIQRTEQGDSAMYLCASSPISGQGLYRGFFGPGTRLTVL.

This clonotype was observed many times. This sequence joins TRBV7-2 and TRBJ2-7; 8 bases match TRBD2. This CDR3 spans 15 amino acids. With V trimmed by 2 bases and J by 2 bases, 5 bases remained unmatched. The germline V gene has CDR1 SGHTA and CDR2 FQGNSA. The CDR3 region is CASSLTSGGTYEQYF. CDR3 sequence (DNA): TGTGCCAGCAGCTTAACTAGCGGCGGAACCTACGAGCAGTACTTC.

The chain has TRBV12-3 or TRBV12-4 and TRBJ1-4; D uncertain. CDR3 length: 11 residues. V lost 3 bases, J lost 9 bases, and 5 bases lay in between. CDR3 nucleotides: TGTGCCAGCAGTTTGAACCAAAAACTGTTTTTT. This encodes CASSLNQKLFF.

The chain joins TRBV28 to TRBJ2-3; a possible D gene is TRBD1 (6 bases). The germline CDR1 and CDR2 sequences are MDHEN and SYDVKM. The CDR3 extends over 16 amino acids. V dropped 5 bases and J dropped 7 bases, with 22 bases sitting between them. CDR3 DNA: TGTGCCAGCAGTCCAGGGGCTAGCCCGACCGTTTATACGCAGTATTTT. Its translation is CASSPGASPTVYTQYF.

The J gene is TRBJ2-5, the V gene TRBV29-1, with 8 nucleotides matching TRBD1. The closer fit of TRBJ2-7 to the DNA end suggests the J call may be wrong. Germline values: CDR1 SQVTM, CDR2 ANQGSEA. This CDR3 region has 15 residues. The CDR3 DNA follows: TGCAGCGTTTTCAATCCCCTAGACAGGGGCAACGAGCAGTACTTC. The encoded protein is CSVFNPLDRGNEQYF.